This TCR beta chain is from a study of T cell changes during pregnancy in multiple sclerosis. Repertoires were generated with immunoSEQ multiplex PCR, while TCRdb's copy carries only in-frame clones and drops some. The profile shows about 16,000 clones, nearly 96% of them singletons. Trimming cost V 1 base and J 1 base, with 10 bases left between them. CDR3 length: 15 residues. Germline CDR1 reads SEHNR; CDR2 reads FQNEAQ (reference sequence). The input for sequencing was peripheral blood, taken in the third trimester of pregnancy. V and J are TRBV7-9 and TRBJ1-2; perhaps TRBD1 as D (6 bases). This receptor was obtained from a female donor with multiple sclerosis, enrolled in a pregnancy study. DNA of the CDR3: TGTGCCAGCAGCTTAGTTTCACAGGGTAACTATGGCTACACCTTC. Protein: CASSLVSQGNYGYTF.